This TCR beta chain was sequenced during a study of identical twins. Study findings and constraints: Invariant MAIT and iNKT cells could partly confound zero-insertion analyses.

With respect to this clonotype: The antigen is not known.

The CDR3 loop spans 15 amino acids. CDR1 SGHTA and CDR2 FQGNSA come from the germline V gene. V was cut by 5 bases and J by 1 base, with 13 bases left in between. TCRdb re-called the 5' RACE reads with MiXCR, one entry per CDR3 protein. The sample has 1,800,000 or so distinct CDR3 sequences; roughly a third are singletons. This rearrangement joins TRBV7-2 to TRBJ2-3; D gene uncertain. The source is a newborn girl in good health. The source material was cord blood. The CDR3 DNA follows: TGTGCCAGCAGCGCTCTACCGGGTGGCACAGATACGCAGTATTTT. Residues: CASSALPGGTDTQYF.